A single sample is the source of the 26 T cell receptor beta chains below, sequenced in a study of blood T cell repertoires in COVID-19. Clones were sequenced by immunoSEQ multiplex PCR, and TCRdb holds only the in-frame ones, with some missing. Of about 260,000 clones detected, less than 90% appear once; the ten largest clones hold roughly 4%. Sequencing was performed on peripheral blood. These TCRs come from a man in his sixties who had recovered from COVID-19.

This sequence joins TRBV30 and TRBJ1-1; a possible D gene is TRBD1 (6 bases). The length of the CDR3 is 11 residues. Germline CDR1 is GTSNPN and CDR2 is SVGIG (reference sequence). V lost 4 bases and J lost 10, with 13 bases in between. The CDR3 protein is CAWTGAGGAFF. The CDR3 nucleotides read TGTGCCTGGACAGGGGCGGGGGGAGCTTTCTTT.

The chain is built from TRBV5-1 and TRBJ1-1; 8 nucleotides align to TRBD1. CDR3 length equals 14 residues. Germline values: CDR1 SGHRS, CDR2 YFSETQ. V shed 4 bases, J shed 4 bases, and the junction held 6 bases outside the gene matches. In DNA, the CDR3 is TGCGCCAGCAGCATTGGACAGGGAGGCACTGAAGCTTTCTTT. This encodes CASSIGQGGTEAFF.

This clone appeared a few times. The V call is TRBV7-9, the J call TRBJ1-1; D perhaps matches TRBD1 (6 bases). The V and J ends lost 3 bases and 9 bases respectively, with 17 bases between them. Germline V gene data show CDR1 as SEHNR and CDR2 as FQNEAQ (reference sequence). The CDR3 spans 14 residues. The DNA for the CDR3 is TGTGCCAGCAGCTTTTTGGACAGCCACCCCAAAGCTTTCTTT. Translating gives CASSFLDSHPKAFF.

This clone was observed once. The J gene is TRBJ1-4, the V gene TRBV5-5, with a weak D call TRBD1 (6 bases). This CDR3 has 15 amino acids. Trimming removed 3 bases at V and 3 bases at J, with 12 bases between. Germline-derived CDR1 and CDR2 are SGHKS and YYEKEE (reference sequence). In DNA, the CDR3 is TGTGCCAGCAGCTCCCGAGGGGGATCTAATGAAAAACTGTTTTTT. This gives the protein CASSSRGGSNEKLFF.

This chain links TRBV10-3 with TRBJ2-5; 12 bases align to TRBD2. The length of the CDR3 is 17 residues. With 4 bases clipped from V and 1 base from J, the junction kept 7 bases outside the gene matches. CDR1 and CDR2 (germline): ENHRY, SYGVKD. CDR3 bases: TGTGCCATCAGTGGATACGGGACTAGCGGGCCCCAAGAGACCCAGTACTTC. It translates to CAISGYGTSGPQETQYF.

V and J are TRBV6-5 and TRBJ1-2; D remains ambiguous. The length of the CDR3 is 15 residues. Germline-derived CDR1 and CDR2 are MNHEY and SVGAGI. V lost 6 bases to trimming and J lost 2 bases, with 16 bases between them. The CDR3 coding sequence is TGTGCCAGCAGCCCCGGTTTTGGAGGAAACTATGGCTACACCTTC. Amino acid sequence: CASSPGFGGNYGYTF.

This clone was seen once. The rearrangement joins TRBV9 to TRBJ2-7, with D possibly TRBD1 on 5 matching bases. CDR3 length: 15 amino acids. From germline, CDR1 is SGDLS and CDR2 YYNGEE. V was cut by 2 bases and J by 5 bases, with 17 bases left in between. CDR3 bases: TGTGCCAGCAGCGTTTCGGGTCAGGGTCTCGACGAGCAGTACTTC. Translating it yields CASSVSGQGLDEQYF.

CDR3 nucleotide sequence: TGTGCCAGCAGCCCCGGACAGGGTTTAGATACGCAGTATTTT. Protein: CASSPGQGLDTQYF. V gene TRBV5-8 combines with J gene TRBJ2-3; the match to TRBD1 covers 8 bases. The CDR3 has 14 residues. The V segment lost 4 bases and the J segment 5 bases; nucleotides outside the gene matches: 6. Germline-derived CDR1 and CDR2 are SGHTS and YDEGEE.

The chain uses TRBV6-5 and TRBJ1-5; D call uncertain. Germline CDR1 is MNHEY and CDR2 is SVGAGI. The V end lost 6 bases, the J end lost 0 bases, and 6 bases lay between the germline ends. There are 13 residues in the CDR3. This CDR3 reads CASSPNSNQPQHF. CDR3 in DNA: TGTGCCAGCAGCCCAAATAGCAATCAGCCCCAGCATTTT.

The chain carries TRBV10-1 and TRBJ1-1; D unresolved. The CDR3 has 13 residues. CDR1 is WNHNN, CDR2 SYGVQD, per germline (reference sequence). V was pared by 6 bases and J by 7 bases, with 15 bases between. The CDR3 spells CASSLNLPGEAFF. The CDR3 DNA reads TGCGCCAGCAGCCTCAACCTCCCGGGTGAAGCTTTCTTT.

The chain has TRBV19 and TRBJ2-1, with D perhaps TRBD1 (5 bases). The V and J ends lost 6 bases and 6 bases respectively, with 21 bases between them. This CDR3 region has 16 residues. In germline, CDR1 is LNHDA, CDR2 SQIVND (reference sequence). The CDR3 is CASRREGVGAVNEQFF. The CDR3 nucleotides read TGTGCCAGTAGAAGGGAAGGCGTAGGGGCCGTCAATGAGCAGTTCTTC.

This clone occurred once. The chain links TRBV12-5 to TRBJ1-2; D may be TRBD1 (6 bases). The ends were cut back, 5 bases at V and 7 bases at J, with 17 bases in the middle. CDR3 length: 14 amino acids. CDR1 LGHNT and CDR2 FRNRAP come from the germline V gene. This CDR3 is CASGPSGQISGYTF. The CDR3, as DNA: TGTGCTAGTGGTCCGTCCGGACAGATCTCTGGCTACACCTTC.

This clone was detected once. The gene calls are TRBV29-1 and TRBJ1-1, with a weak D call TRBD1 (6 bases). CDR3 size: 12 residues. V was cut by 3 bases and J by 4 bases, with 9 bases left in between. Germline V gene lookup returns CDR1 SQVTM and CDR2 ANQGSEA. In DNA form, the CDR3 reads TGCAGCGTTGATTTAGGGGGCACTGAAGCTTTCTTT. This encodes CSVDLGGTEAFF.

This rearrangement joins TRBV19 to TRBJ2-7; 8 bases align to TRBD1. The V and J ends lost 5 bases and 2 bases, in that order; junction bases with no gene match: 8. Germline V gene data show CDR1 as LNHDA and CDR2 as SQIVND (reference sequence). The CDR3 is 15 amino acids. CDR3 region: CASSPGTGATYEQYF. In nucleotides, the CDR3 is TGTGCCAGTAGTCCGGGGACAGGAGCCACCTACGAGCAGTACTTC.

The rearrangement uses TRBV9 and TRBJ2-1, with 7 bases fitting TRBD1. The length of the CDR3 is 15 residues. Germline CDR1 and CDR2: SGDLS and YYNGEE. Losses at the gene ends were 0 bases for V and 12 bases for J; bases not matched to a gene: 12. The CDR3: CASSVGGQDTDGQFF. The CDR3 DNA is TGTGCCAGCAGCGTAGGAGGACAGGACACCGACGGGCAGTTCTTC.

In DNA form, the CDR3 reads TGTGCCAGCAGCGTAGACCCCTCCACTAGCGGGGGGACAGATACGCAGTATTTT. Protein: CASSVDPSTSGGTDTQYF. The chain couples TRBV9 to TRBJ2-3; TRBD2 aligns across 12 bases. V lost 0 bases, J lost 3 bases, and 8 bases stayed unmatched. Per germline, CDR1 SGDLS and CDR2 YYNGEE. This CDR3 spans 18 amino acids.

The chain couples TRBV10-3 to TRBJ1-5; TRBD1 is a possible D gene (5 bases). The CDR3 contains 15 residues. Trimming removed 6 bases at V and 0 bases at J, with 12 bases between. Per germline, CDR1 ENHRY and CDR2 SYGVKD. The chain's CDR3 is CAISPTEISNQPQHF. As DNA, the CDR3 is TGTGCCATCAGCCCGACAGAGATTAGCAATCAGCCCCAGCATTTT.

This clone was recorded once. The V call is TRBV3-1 (or the pseudogene TRBV3-2), the J call TRBJ1-4; TRBD1 matches at 10 bases. Trimming took 4 bases from V and 7 from J; bases not matched to a gene: 6. This CDR3 is built from 15 residues. Germline V gene lookup returns CDR1 LGHDT and CDR2 YNNKEL (reference sequence). This chain's CDR3 is CASSLRDRGREKLFF. CDR3 bases: TGTGCCAGCAGCCTACGAGACAGGGGGCGTGAAAAACTGTTTTTT.

The J gene is TRBJ2-3, the V gene TRBV3-1 (or the pseudogene TRBV3-2); 9 bases match TRBD2. This CDR3 comprises 17 residues. Germline-derived CDR1 and CDR2 are LGHDT and YNNKEL (reference sequence). With V trimmed by 0 bases and J by 3 bases, 7 bases remained unmatched. The CDR3 loop is CASSQDWRGGGTDTQYF. Here the CDR3 DNA reads TGTGCCAGCAGCCAAGATTGGCGCGGGGGGGGTACAGATACGCAGTATTTT.

On this clone: In the same sample, other DNA sequences code for this CDR3. This chain joins TRBV4-1 and TRBJ2-3; 10 bases fit TRBD2. V lost 2 bases, J lost 1 base, and 0 bases stayed unmatched. The germline V gene has CDR1 MGHRA and CDR2 YSYEKL. CDR3 length: 15 amino acids. The CDR3 bases are TGCGCCAGCAGCCAACTAGCGGGGGGCACAGATACGCAGTATTTT. Its translation: CASSQLAGGTDTQYF.

This clone was seen just once. The V call is TRBV6-4, the J call TRBJ1-5; D ambiguous. V lost 3 bases and J 2 bases, leaving 8 bases between the germline ends. There are 14 residues in the CDR3. Germline V CDR1 and CDR2: MRHNA, SNTAGT. The CDR3 sequence: CASSENEGNQPQHF. CDR3 in DNA: TGTGCCAGCAGTGAGAATGAGGGCAATCAGCCCCAGCATTTT.

This clone came up once. The chain is built from TRBV27 and TRBJ1-4; D unresolved. Trimming cost V 4 bases and J 8 bases, with 11 bases left between them. Germline assignment: CDR1 MNHEY and CDR2 SMNVEV (reference sequence). This CDR3 comprises 13 residues. The CDR3 is CASSSGGVEKLFF. The DNA of the CDR3 is TGTGCCAGCAGTTCCGGCGGGGTGGAAAAACTGTTTTTT.

The count of this clone is one. V gene TRBV29-1 combines with J gene TRBJ2-1; D possibly corresponds to TRBD1 (5 bases). Trimming shortened V by 6 bases and J by 0 bases, and 12 bases separated the two germline ends. CDR1 is SQVTM and CDR2 is ANQGSEA in the germline V gene. The CDR3 is 14 residues long. Here the CDR3 DNA reads TGCAGCGTACCCAGGGCGAGCTCCTACAATGAGCAGTTCTTC. Translated: CSVPRASSYNEQFF.

The chain couples TRBV5-6 to TRBJ2-3, with 10 bases identical to TRBD1. The CDR3 extends over 18 amino acids. The junction had 12 bases not matched to a gene; V was cut back by 2 bases and J by 3 bases. CDR1 and CDR2 from the germline V gene are SGHDT and YYEEEE. The CDR3 DNA sequence: TGTGCCAGCAGCTTTCGACAGGGGGCGTACCGAGTGACAGATACGCAGTATTTT. Protein: CASSFRQGAYRVTDTQYF.

This clone was observed once. The chain combines TRBV14 with TRBJ2-5; 9 nucleotides agree with TRBD2. V dropped 4 bases and J dropped 7; count of bases not matched to a gene: 10. CDR3 length equals 15 residues. Germline loops: CDR1 SGHDN, CDR2 FVKESK. The CDR3 here is CASSLKLAGGGTQYF. The CDR3 DNA reads TGTGCCAGCAGCCTTAAACTAGCGGGCGGCGGGACCCAGTACTTC.

On this clone itself: In the same sample, other DNA sequences code for this CDR3. The V and J genes are TRBV5-1 and TRBJ1-1, with D possibly matching TRBD1 (5 bases). V was clipped by 2 bases and J by 2 bases, with 10 bases between them. Germline V gene sequence: CDR1 SGHRS, CDR2 YFSETQ. The CDR3 spans 14 residues. The CDR3 nucleotides are TGCGCCAGCAGCTTCGGGGGGATCAACACTGAAGCTTTCTTT. Protein sequence: CASSFGGINTEAFF.